Shown below are 8 T cell receptor beta chains from a single sample sequenced in a study of T cell repertoires in cytomegalovirus infection. A single record per CDR3 protein comes from TCRdb applying MiXCR to the reads. The repertoire holds about 310,000 distinct CDR3 sequences, 15% to 20% seen once, with more than 10% in the top ten. Sequenced sample: PBMCs. These receptors were taken from a human donor in good health (CMV status not recorded). Some clones in this sample may be carry-over from other donors' samples.

The chain carries TRBV7-9 and TRBJ1-4, with D maybe TRBD1 (6 bases). Trimming removed 3 bases from V and 8 bases from J, with 13 bases in between. The CDR3 runs 14 residues. From germline, CDR1 is SEHNR and CDR2 FQNEAQ (reference sequence). CDR3 sequence reads: CASSFDRRGEKLFF. CDR3 DNA: TGTGCCAGCAGCTTCGACAGGAGGGGCGAAAAACTGTTTTTT.

This clonotype was seen only a few times. J is TRBJ2-5 and V is TRBV10-3; 7 bases line up with TRBD1. V shed 7 bases, J shed 2 bases, and the junction held 4 bases outside the gene matches. The CDR3 loop spans 13 amino acids. Germline V CDR1 and CDR2: ENHRY, SYGVKD. CDR3 DNA sequence: TGTGCCATCACCGGGACAGCACAAGAGACCCAGTACTTC. Translated, it gives CAITGTAQETQYF.

This clonotype was seen ten or more times. The chain recombines TRBV7-9 with TRBJ1-2; D might be TRBD1 (5 bases). From germline, CDR1 is SEHNR and CDR2 FQNEAQ (reference sequence). The V end was cut by 1 base, the J end by 3 bases, with 12 bases between. The CDR3 is 15 amino acids. The CDR3 reads CASSLGGAAHYGYTF. The DNA of the CDR3 is TGTGCCAGCAGCTTAGGCGGGGCAGCCCACTATGGCTACACCTTC.

J is TRBJ2-3 and V is TRBV20-1; D possibly corresponds to TRBD2 (6 bases). Germline V CDR1 and CDR2: DFQATT, SNEGSKA (reference sequence). The CDR3 extends over 14 amino acids. The ends were cut back, 6 bases at V and 11 bases at J, with 24 bases in the middle. CDR3: CSAEGPSLASQQYF. The CDR3 region has the DNA TGCAGTGCGGAGGGCCCCTCTTTAGCATCTCAGCAGTATTTT.

This clonotype was counted ten times or more. The chain joins TRBV20-1 to TRBJ1-1, with D tentatively TRBD1 (5 bases). The CDR3 length is 15 residues. V was trimmed by 2 bases and J by 2 bases, leaving 15 bases between them. Germline V gene lookup returns CDR1 DFQATT and CDR2 SNEGSKA (reference sequence). The CDR3 sequence is CSARFDSRINTEAFF. The CDR3 coding sequence is TGCAGTGCTAGATTTGACAGCCGAATAAACACTGAAGCTTTCTTT.

CDR3 sequence: CSVGEPPSRETQYF. The CDR3 DNA sequence: TGCAGCGTTGGGGAACCTCCTTCGCGGGAGACCCAGTACTTC. The rearrangement links TRBV29-1 to TRBJ2-5; D is undetermined. The CDR3 is made up of 14 amino acids. CDR1 and CDR2 (germline): SQVTM, ANQGSEA. Trimming took 4 bases from V and 5 from J, leaving 17 bases between them.

As concerns this clonotype: This may arise from a read error, as a much more abundant clone is one base away. The CDR3 loop is CAGSYGGGPNYGYTF. Written as DNA, the CDR3 is TGTGCCGGCAGCTACGGAGGAGGGCCTAACTATGGCTACACCTTC. The rearrangement uses TRBV7-9 and TRBJ1-2; no reliable D call. The CDR3 is 15 residues long. Germline V gives CDR1 SEHNR, CDR2 FQNEAQ (reference sequence).

The chain links TRBV14 to TRBJ1-6; D is undetermined. V lost 2 bases to trimming and J lost 7 bases, with 12 bases between them. The CDR3 runs 15 residues. Germline CDR1 is SGHDN and CDR2 is FVKESK. DNA of the CDR3: TGTGCCAGCAGCCAATTTGTAACGGACAATTCACCCCTCCACTTT. It yields the protein CASSQFVTDNSPLHF. The complete variable domain, with remaining parts taken from reference TRBV14 and TRBJ1-6, reads EAGVTQFPSHSVIEKGQTVTLRCDPISGHDNLYWYRRVMGKEIKFLLHFVKESKQDESGMPNNRFLAERTGGTYSTLKVQPAELEDSGVYFCASSQFVTDNSPLHFGNGTRLTVT.